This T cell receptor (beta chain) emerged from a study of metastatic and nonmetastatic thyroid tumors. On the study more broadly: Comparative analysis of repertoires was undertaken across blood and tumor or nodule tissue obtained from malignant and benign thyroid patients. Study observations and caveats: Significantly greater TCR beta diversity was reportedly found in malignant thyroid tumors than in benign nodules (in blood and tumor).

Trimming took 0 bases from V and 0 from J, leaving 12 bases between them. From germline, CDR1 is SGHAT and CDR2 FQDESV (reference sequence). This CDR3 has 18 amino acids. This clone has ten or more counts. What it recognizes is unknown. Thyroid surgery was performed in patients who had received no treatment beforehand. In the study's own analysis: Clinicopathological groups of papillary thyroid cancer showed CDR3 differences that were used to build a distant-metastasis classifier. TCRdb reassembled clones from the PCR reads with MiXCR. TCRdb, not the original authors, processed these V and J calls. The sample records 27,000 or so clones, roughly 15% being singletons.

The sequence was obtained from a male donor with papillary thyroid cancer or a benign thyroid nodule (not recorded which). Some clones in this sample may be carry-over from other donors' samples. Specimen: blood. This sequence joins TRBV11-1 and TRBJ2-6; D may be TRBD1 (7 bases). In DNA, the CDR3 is TGTGCCAGCAGCTTAGCGGCGGGACAGTCCTCTGGGGCCAACGTCCTGACTTTC. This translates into CASSLAAGQSSGANVLTF.